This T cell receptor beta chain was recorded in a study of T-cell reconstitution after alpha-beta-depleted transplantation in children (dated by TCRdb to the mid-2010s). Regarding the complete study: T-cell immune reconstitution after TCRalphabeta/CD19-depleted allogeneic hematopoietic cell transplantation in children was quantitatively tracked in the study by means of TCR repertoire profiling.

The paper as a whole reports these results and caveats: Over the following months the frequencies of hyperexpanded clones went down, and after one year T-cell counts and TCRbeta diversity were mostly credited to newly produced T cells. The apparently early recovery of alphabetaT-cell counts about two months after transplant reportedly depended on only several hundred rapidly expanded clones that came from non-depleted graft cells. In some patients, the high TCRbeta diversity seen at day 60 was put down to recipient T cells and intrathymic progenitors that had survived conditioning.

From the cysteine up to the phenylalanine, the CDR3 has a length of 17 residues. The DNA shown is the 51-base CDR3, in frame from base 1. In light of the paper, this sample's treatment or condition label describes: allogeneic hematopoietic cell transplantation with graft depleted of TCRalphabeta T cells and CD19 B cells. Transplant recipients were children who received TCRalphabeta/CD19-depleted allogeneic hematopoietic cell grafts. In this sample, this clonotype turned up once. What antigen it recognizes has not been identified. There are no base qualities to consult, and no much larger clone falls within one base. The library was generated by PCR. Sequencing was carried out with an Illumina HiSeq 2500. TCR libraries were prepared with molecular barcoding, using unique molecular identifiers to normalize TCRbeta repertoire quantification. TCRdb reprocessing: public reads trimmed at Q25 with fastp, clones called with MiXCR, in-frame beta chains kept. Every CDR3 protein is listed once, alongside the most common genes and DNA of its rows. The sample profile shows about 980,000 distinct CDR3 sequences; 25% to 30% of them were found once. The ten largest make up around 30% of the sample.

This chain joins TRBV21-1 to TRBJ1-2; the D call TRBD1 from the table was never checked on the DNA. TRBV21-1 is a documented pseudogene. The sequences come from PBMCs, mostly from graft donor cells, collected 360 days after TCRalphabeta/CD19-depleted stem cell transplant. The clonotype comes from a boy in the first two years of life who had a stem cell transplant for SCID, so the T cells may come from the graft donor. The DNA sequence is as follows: TGTGCCAGCAGCAAATCCTCTCGGGGCAAGGCTAACTATGGCTACACCTTC. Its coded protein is CASSKSSRGKANYGYTF.